The 18 T cell receptor beta chains given below trace back to one sample, sequenced in a study of T cells in narcolepsy. Produced via immunoSEQ multiplex PCR; TCRdb's table is partial and in-frame only. The sample gives about 34,000 clones, approximately 78% of which show up once; 1.2% is in the top ten. Sequenced: CD45RA- memory CD4+ T cells from PBMCs. The receptors were gathered from a human donor with narcolepsy.

V and J are TRBV6-1 and TRBJ1-2; D gene ambiguous. Per germline, CDR1 MNHNS and CDR2 SASEGT. Trimming removed 4 bases from V and 1 base from J, with 7 bases in between. The CDR3 spans 13 residues. The CDR3 reads CASSGAGNYGYTF. The CDR3 DNA sequence: TGTGCCAGCAGTGGGGCCGGTAACTATGGCTACACCTTC.

This clone appeared once. The V and J genes are TRBV4-2 and TRBJ2-2; 9 bases are shared with TRBD2. Looked up from germline, CDR1 is LGHNA and CDR2 is YNFKEQ. The CDR3 sequence is 17 residues long. After removal of 2 bases from V and 5 bases from J, the junction contained 9 bases not matched to a gene. The CDR3 sequence: CASSQLSGSTRTGELFF. The CDR3 DNA follows: TGTGCCAGCAGCCAACTTAGCGGGAGTACTCGTACCGGGGAGCTGTTTTTT.

This chain connects TRBV2 to TRBJ2-1; 8 bases line up with TRBD2. This CDR3 is 15 amino acids long. V gave up 5 bases and J gave up 1 base; unmatched junction bases: 4. The germline V gene has CDR1 SNHLY and CDR2 FYNNEI. The CDR3 loop reads CASSLLAVSYNEQFF. CDR3 sequence (DNA): TGTGCCAGCAGTCTACTAGCGGTTTCCTACAATGAGCAGTTCTTC.

The V gene is TRBV5-4, the J gene TRBJ2-5; 9 bases are a match to TRBD2. The germline gives CDR1 SGHNT, CDR2 YYREEE (reference sequence). V lost 3 bases to trimming and J lost 13 bases; unmatched junction nucleotides: 10. This CDR3 is 13 amino acids long. In DNA form, the CDR3 reads TGTGCCAGCAGCTCCAGCGGGGGGACTGAACCGTACTTC. Encoded protein: CASSSSGGTEPYF.

The V gene is TRBV18, the J gene TRBJ1-5, with TRBD1 identical over 10 bases. Trimming took 4 bases from V and 8 from J; bases not matched to a gene: 5. Looked up from germline, CDR1 is KGHSH and CDR2 is LQKENI. The CDR3 is made up of 14 amino acids. The chain's CDR3 is CASSRQGAGEPQHF. CDR3 nucleotide sequence: TGTGCCAGCTCACGACAGGGGGCTGGAGAGCCCCAGCATTTT.

V and J are TRBV7-6 and TRBJ2-1; D perhaps matches TRBD2 (6 bases). V gave up 2 bases and J gave up 0 bases, with 11 bases separating them. The CDR3 sequence is 16 residues long. CDR1 and CDR2 from the germline V gene are SGHVS and FNYEAQ. CDR3 amino acids: CASSLLAASSYNEQFF. The CDR3 bases are TGTGCCAGCAGCTTATTAGCGGCAAGCTCCTACAATGAGCAGTTCTTC.

The sample holds a few counts of this clone. The chain is built from TRBV5-1 and TRBJ2-3; 7 bases are a match to TRBD2. Losses at the gene ends were 2 bases for V and 4 bases for J; bases not matched to a gene: 13. Germline CDR1 reads SGHRS; CDR2 reads YFSETQ. The CDR3 extends over 17 amino acids. CDR3: CASSFAGPGAGADTQYF. The DNA of the CDR3 is TGCGCCAGCAGCTTCGCAGGGCCCGGGGCGGGGGCAGATACGCAGTATTTT. Drawing the rest from reference TRBV5-1 and TRBJ2-3, the complete variable domain is KAGVTQTPRYLIKTRGQQVTLSCSPISGHRSVSWYQQTPGQGLQFLFEYFSETQRNKGNFPGRFSGRQFSNSRSEMNVSTLELGDSALYLCASSFAGPGAGADTQYFGPGTRLTVL.

V usage is TRBV18 and J usage is TRBJ2-6; a possible D gene is TRBD1 (7 bases). Germline CDR1 is KGHSH and CDR2 is LQKENI. This CDR3 is 18 amino acids long. V was trimmed by 3 bases and J by 0 bases, leaving 15 bases between them. The CDR3 nucleotides read TGTGCCAGCTCACCGGGCGGGGACAGCCGCTCTGGGGCCAACGTCCTGACTTTC. Protein product: CASSPGGDSRSGANVLTF.

The V gene is TRBV25-1, the J gene TRBJ2-7, with D possibly TRBD2 on 6 matching bases. CDR1 MGHDK and CDR2 SYGVNS come from the germline V gene. Trimming left V 3 bases short and J 6 bases short, with 18 bases between. The CDR3 length is 15 residues. CDR3 region: CASSDRRPGVGEQYF. CDR3 nucleotide sequence: TGTGCCAGCAGTGACCGCAGACCGGGGGTCGGCGAGCAGTACTTC.

The chain carries TRBV19 and TRBJ1-6; D call uncertain. This CDR3 comprises 13 residues. Germline V gene data show CDR1 as LNHDA and CDR2 as SQIVND (reference sequence). Trimming took off 9 bases at V and 2 bases at J, with 8 bases between the two ends. CDR3 nucleotide sequence: TGTGCCAGCAACGAGGCCTATAATTCACCCCTCCACTTT. It translates to CASNEAYNSPLHF.

The gene calls are TRBV7-9 and TRBJ1-3; D not certain. The V end lost 5 bases, the J end lost 0 bases, and 11 bases lay between the germline ends. Per the germline V gene, CDR1 is SEHNR and CDR2 is FQNEAQ (reference sequence). This CDR3 spans 15 amino acids. This chain's CDR3 is CASSLDGNSGNTIYF. CDR3 in DNA: TGTGCCAGCAGCCTCGACGGAAACTCTGGAAACACCATATATTTT. Using reference TRBV7-9 and TRBJ1-3 for the parts outside the CDR3, the full variable domain is DTGVSQNPRHKITKRGQNVTFRCDPISEHNRLYWYRQTLGQGPEFLTYFQNEAQLEKSRLLSDRFSAERPKGSFSTLEIQRTEQGDSAMYLCASSLDGNSGNTIYFGEGSWLTVV.

The chain joins TRBV12-5 to TRBJ2-1, with D unclear. The CDR3 is made up of 13 amino acids. The V and J ends lost 1 base and 10 bases respectively, with 11 bases between them. Germline CDR1 and CDR2: LGHNT and FRNRAP. CDR3 residues: CASGLGPDWEQFF. Here the CDR3 DNA reads TGTGCTAGTGGTTTGGGCCCGGATTGGGAGCAGTTCTTC.

DNA of the CDR3: TGTGCCAGCAGCTTGGGGATGGGGAATCAGCCCCAGCATTTT. This gives the protein CASSLGMGNQPQHF. The chain is built from TRBV5-6 and TRBJ1-5; D unresolved. The germline gives CDR1 SGHDT, CDR2 YYEEEE. The CDR3 is 14 amino acids. Trimming removed 0 bases from V and 4 bases from J, with 8 bases in between. Full variable domain (remainder filled in from reference TRBV5-6 and TRBJ1-5): DAGVTQSPTHLIKTRGQQVTLRCSPKSGHDTVSWYQQALGQGPQFIFQYYEEEERQRGNFPDRFSGHQFPNYSSELNVNALLLGDSALYLCASSLGMGNQPQHFGDGTRLSIL.

In this sample, this clone turned up once. The rearrangement links TRBV15 to TRBJ1-5, with D possibly TRBD1 on 5 matching bases. CDR3 size: 15 residues. Trimming removed 0 bases from V and 3 bases from J, with 9 bases in between. In germline, CDR1 is LNHNV, CDR2 YYDKDF (reference sequence). CDR3 DNA sequence: TGTGCCACCAGCAGAGACAGGGAATACAATCAGCCCCAGCATTTT. Residues: CATSRDREYNQPQHF.

The chain joins TRBV5-3 to TRBJ1-1; possible D gene TRBD1, 6 bases. TRBV5-3 is reported as an ORF; its role is uncertain. This CDR3 comprises 14 residues. Trimming left V 2 bases short and J 0 bases short, with 8 bases between. The DNA for the CDR3 is TGTGCCAGAAGCTTAACAGGGATGAACACTGAAGCTTTCTTT. This encodes CARSLTGMNTEAFF.

The rearrangement uses TRBV6-5 and TRBJ2-7; D is possibly TRBD1 (5 bases). Trimming shortened V by 2 bases and J by 7 bases, and 18 bases separated the two germline ends. The germline CDR1 and CDR2 sequences are MNHEY and SVGAGI. This CDR3 has 15 residues. The CDR3 DNA is TGTGCCAGCAGTTACCAAATTCAAGGGGTGGGGGAGCAGTACTTC. This translates into CASSYQIQGVGEQYF.

This clone appeared a few times. V is TRBV6-6 and J is TRBJ1-5; possible D gene TRBD1, 6 bases. Trimming shortened V by 7 bases and J by 4 bases, and 17 bases separated the two germline ends. Germline V gene lookup returns CDR1 MNHNY and CDR2 SVGAGI (reference sequence). CDR3 length equals 15 residues. The CDR3 is CASNQRGSGNQPQHF. The CDR3 coding sequence is TGTGCCAGCAATCAGAGGGGGAGTGGGAATCAGCCCCAGCATTTT.

V is TRBV19 and J is TRBJ2-3; unclear D gene. Germline assignment: CDR1 LNHDA and CDR2 SQIVND (reference sequence). The CDR3 covers 14 residues. Trimming cost V 10 bases and J 1 base, with 15 bases left between them. As DNA, the CDR3 is TGTGCCACCAGAAGCGATAGGGGCACAGATACGCAGTATTTT. This gives the protein CATRSDRGTDTQYF.